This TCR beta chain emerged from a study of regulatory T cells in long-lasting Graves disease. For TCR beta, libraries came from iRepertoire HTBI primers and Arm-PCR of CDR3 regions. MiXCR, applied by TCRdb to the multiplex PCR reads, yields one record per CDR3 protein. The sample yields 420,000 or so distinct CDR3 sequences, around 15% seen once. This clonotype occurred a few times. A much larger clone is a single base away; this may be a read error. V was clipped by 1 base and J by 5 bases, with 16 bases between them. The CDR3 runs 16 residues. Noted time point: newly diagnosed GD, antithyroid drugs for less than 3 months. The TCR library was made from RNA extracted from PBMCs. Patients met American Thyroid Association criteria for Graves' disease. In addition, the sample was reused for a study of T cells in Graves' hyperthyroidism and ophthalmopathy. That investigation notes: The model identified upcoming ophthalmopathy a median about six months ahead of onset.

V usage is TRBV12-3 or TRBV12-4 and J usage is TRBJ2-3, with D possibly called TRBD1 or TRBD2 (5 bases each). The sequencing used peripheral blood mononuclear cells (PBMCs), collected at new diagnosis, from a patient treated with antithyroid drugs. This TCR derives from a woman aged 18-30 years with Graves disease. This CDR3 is CASSLVGVGVEDTQYF. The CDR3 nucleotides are TGTGCCAGCAGTTTAGTTGGCGTGGGGGTGGAAGATACGCAGTATTTT.